A selection of T cell receptor beta chains follows, all from one sample in a study of vaccination and CD4 T cells after COVID-19. Their specific antigens are unknown. A single record per CDR3 protein comes from TCRdb applying MiXCR to the PCR reads. The table lists some 14,000 distinct CDR3 sequences, 45% to 70% of them singletons. The starting material was CD4+ T cells from blood, cultured in vitro, obtained before SARS-CoV-2 vaccination. Receptor source: a human donor who had recovered from COVID-19. CDR3s include the opening cysteine and the closing phenylalanine or tryptophan. D genes are given only for firm matches. The listing skips clone size in some rows; elsewhere it reads once, few, many or a size class.

v_gene	d_gene	j_gene	abundance	CDR3aa	CDR3nt
TRBV28	-	TRBJ1-5	-	CASSKIQGFNQPQHF	TGTGCCAGCAGTAAAATACAGGGTTTTAATCAGCCCCAGCATTTT
TRBV20-1	-	TRBJ2-7	-	CSAAGAPARGEQYF	TGCAGTGCTGCCGGGGCCCCGGCCAGGGGCGAGCAGTACTTC
TRBV7-3	-	TRBJ1-2	few	CASSPGGDYGYTF	TGTGCCAGCAGCCCTGGGGGTGACTATGGCTACACCTTC
TRBV7-6	-	TRBJ2-1	-	CASTRAAAFLDEQFF	TGTGCCAGCACCCGAGCCGCTGCTTTTCTGGATGAGCAGTTCTTC
TRBV28	-	TRBJ1-2	-	CASTSLLPYGYTF	TGTGCCAGCACCTCTCTCCTACCCTATGGCTACACCTTC
TRBV7-2	TRBD1	TRBJ1-6	-	CASSSTGSSYNSPLHF	TGTGCCAGCAGCTCGACAGGGAGCTCCTATAATTCACCCCTCCACTTT
TRBV20-1	TRBD2	TRBJ2-3	-	CSAQLAGWVGTDTQYF	TGCAGTGCTCAACTAGCGGGGTGGGTTGGCACAGATACGCAGTATTTT
TRBV7-8	-	TRBJ1-1	few	CASSLVGQYTEAFF	TGTGCCAGCAGCTTAGTCGGGCAGTACACTGAAGCTTTCTTT
TRBV20-1	-	TRBJ2-7	-	CSARKRDLPYEQYF	TGCAGTGCTAGAAAACGGGATCTCCCCTACGAGCAGTACTTC
TRBV9	TRBD1	TRBJ1-2	-	CASSFSSGQGYGYTF	TGTGCCAGCAGCTTCAGTTCTGGACAGGGATATGGCTACACCTTC
TRBV6-5	TRBD2	TRBJ2-7	few	CASSYAGGRAVHEQYF	TGTGCCAGCAGTTACGCGGGGGGGCGGGCTGTCCACGAGCAGTACTTC
TRBV6-2/TRBV6-3	TRBD2	TRBJ2-5	-	CASSRSGGAQETQYF	TGTGCCAGCAGTCGCAGCGGGGGTGCGCAAGAGACCCAGTACTTC
TRBV5-8	-	TRBJ1-3	-	CASSLGTWGRGNTIYF	TGTGCCAGCAGCTTGGGGACTTGGGGGAGAGGAAACACCATATATTTT
TRBV7-2	TRBD1	TRBJ2-3	few	CASSTGGQATDTQYF	TGTGCCAGCAGCACAGGGGGCCAGGCCACAGATACGCAGTATTTT
TRBV7-2	TRBD1	TRBJ1-2	few	CASSLGTGGGYTF	TGTGCCAGCAGCCTCGGGACAGGGGGCGGCTACACCTTC
TRBV6-5	-	TRBJ1-1	few	CASSYLRGEGGTEAFF	TGTGCCAGCAGCTACCTCCGGGGCGAAGGGGGCACTGAAGCTTTCTTT
TRBV6-1	TRBD2	TRBJ2-2	-	CASGRGAQGELFF	TGTGCCAGCGGGCGGGGGGCGCAGGGGGAGCTGTTTTTT
TRBV7-5	-	TRBJ2-7	few	CISVSEPFGVVYYEQYF	-